One and the same sample provided the 9 T cell receptor beta chains below, sequenced in a study of T-cell reconstitution after alpha-beta-depleted transplantation in children. A library of TCRbeta sequences, prepared with unique molecular identifiers, was generated. TCRdb independently ran MiXCR on the PCR reads; one entry per CDR3 protein. The data show about 100,000 distinct CDR3 sequences, roughly 6% seen once. Sequenced material: PBMCs, mostly from graft donor cells, taken 60 days after TCRalphabeta/CD19-depleted stem cell transplant. The receptor set was obtained from a female patient aged 2-15 years who had a stem cell transplant for Fanconi anemia, so the T cells may come from the graft donor.

The V gene is TRBV5-1, the J gene TRBJ2-4; no reliable D call. Trimming cost V 0 bases and J 2 bases, with 9 bases left between them. The CDR3 totals 15 residues. Germline values: CDR1 SGHRS, CDR2 YFSETQ. The CDR3 bases are TGCGCCAGCAGCTTGGGCGTACTTTCCAAAAACATTCAGTACTTC. Its translation is CASSLGVLSKNIQYF. The full variable domain, in which reference TRBV5-1 and TRBJ2-4 provide the parts outside the CDR3, is KAGVTQTPRYLIKTRGQQVTLSCSPISGHRSVSWYQQTPGQGLQFLFEYFSETQRNKGNFPGRFSGRQFSNSRSEMNVSTLELGDSALYLCASSLGVLSKNIQYFGAGTRLSVL.

The J gene is TRBJ2-7, the V gene TRBV2, with 10 bases fitting TRBD2. The length of the CDR3 is 17 residues. The germline V gene encodes CDR1 SNHLY and CDR2 FYNNEI. V lost 7 bases, J lost 1 base, and 13 bases stayed unmatched. This CDR3 is CASTGTLTSGVSYEQYF. The CDR3 DNA reads TGTGCCAGCACCGGGACACTAACTAGCGGGGTTTCCTACGAGCAGTACTTC.

Ten or more counts support this clonotype. The gene calls are TRBV9 and TRBJ2-2; no reliable D call. CDR1 and CDR2 from the germline V gene are SGDLS and YYNGEE. V gave up 4 bases and J gave up 5 bases, with 15 bases separating them. The CDR3 is made up of 15 amino acids. The CDR3 sequence: CASSPLTISTGELFF. The CDR3 DNA reads as TGTGCCAGCAGCCCGCTAACTATAAGTACCGGGGAGCTGTTTTTT.

J is TRBJ2-7 and V is TRBV6-5; the match to TRBD1 covers 9 bases. The germline V gene encodes CDR1 MNHEY and CDR2 SVGAGI. The CDR3 is made up of 14 amino acids. The ends lost 4 bases at V and 2 bases at J; junction bases unmatched: 3. Written as DNA, the CDR3 is TGTGCCAGCAGTTCCCGACAGGGGGCCTACGAGCAGTACTTC. Its translation: CASSSRQGAYEQYF.

This clonotype has a count of ten or more. The gene calls are TRBV29-1 and TRBJ2-1; D uncertain. This CDR3 has 10 residues. V gave up 4 bases and J gave up 5 bases, with 3 bases separating them. CDR1 SQVTM and CDR2 ANQGSEA come from the germline V gene. CDR3 bases: TGCAGCGTTGGTAACAATGAGCAGTTCTTC. Translation gives CSVGNNEQFF.

This clonotype was picked up many times. The chain employs TRBV20-1 and TRBJ2-3; D is undetermined. Trimming pared 4 bases from V and 11 bases from J, leaving 13 bases between. The CDR3 sequence is 11 residues long. Germline CDR1 reads DFQATT; CDR2 reads SNEGSKA (reference sequence). The DNA for the CDR3 is TGCAGTGCTAATAGCAACGCTCAGCAGTATTTT. Amino acid sequence: CSANSNAQQYF.

There are many counts of this clonotype. The chain uses TRBV5-1 and TRBJ2-3, with D possibly being TRBD1 (6 bases). The V gene lost 0 bases and the J gene lost 9 bases, with 8 bases spanning the gap. This CDR3 is 12 amino acids long. Germline V gene sequence: CDR1 SGHRS, CDR2 YFSETQ. The CDR3 loop reads CASSLEGETQYF. The CDR3 DNA reads as TGCGCCAGCAGCTTGGAGGGGGAAACGCAGTATTTT.

The rearrangement joins TRBV7-9 to TRBJ1-1; D ambiguous. This CDR3 is built from 14 residues. CDR1 is SEHNR and CDR2 is FQNEAQ in the germline V gene (reference sequence). V was trimmed by 3 bases and J by 5 bases, leaving 13 bases between them. CDR3 DNA: TGTGCCAGCAGCTTCGGGCAGGTTGGGACTGAAGCTTTCTTT. As protein: CASSFGQVGTEAFF.

This clonotype turned up a few times. The V and J genes are TRBV20-1 and TRBJ1-1; TRBD1 is a possible D gene (5 bases). The CDR3 covers 14 residues. Germline CDR1 and CDR2: DFQATT and SNEGSKA (reference sequence). With 3 bases removed from V and 4 bases from J, the gap between germline ends came to 15 bases. This CDR3 reads CSARVRGVGTEAFF. In DNA, the CDR3 is TGCAGTGCTAGGGTCCGGGGGGTTGGCACTGAAGCTTTCTTT.